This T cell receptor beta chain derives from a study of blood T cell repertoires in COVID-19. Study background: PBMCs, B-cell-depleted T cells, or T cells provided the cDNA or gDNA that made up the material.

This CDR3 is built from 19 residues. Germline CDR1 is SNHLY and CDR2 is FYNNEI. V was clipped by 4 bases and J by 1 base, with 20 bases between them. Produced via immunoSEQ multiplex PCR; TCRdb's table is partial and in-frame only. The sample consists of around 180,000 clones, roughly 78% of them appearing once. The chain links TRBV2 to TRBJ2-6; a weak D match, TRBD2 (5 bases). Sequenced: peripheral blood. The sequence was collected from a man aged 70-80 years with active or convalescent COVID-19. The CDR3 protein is CASSVRVFPGSSGANVLTF. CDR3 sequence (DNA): TGTGCCAGCAGTGTCCGGGTGTTCCCGGGGTCTTCTGGGGCCAACGTCCTGACTTTC. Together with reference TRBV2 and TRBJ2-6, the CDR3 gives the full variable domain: EPEVTQTPSHQVTQMGQEVILRCVPISNHLYFYWYRQILGQKVEFLVSFYNNEISEKSEIFDDQFSVERPDGSNFTLKIRSTKLEDSAMYFCASSVRVFPGSSGANVLTFGAGSRLTVL.